Listed below are T cell receptor beta chains from one sample, sequenced in a study of early T cells in non-severe SARS-CoV-2 infection. TCRdb independently ran MiXCR on the 5' RACE reads; one entry per CDR3 protein. The sample holds under 85,000 distinct CDR3 sequences; 9.5% to 12% are singletons and the top ten take around 6%. The sequencing used whole blood, collected at baseline. The receptors stem from an adult who was a healthcare worker with PCR-confirmed SARS-CoV-2 infection or an uninfected control (not recorded which). Both conserved end residues are part of each CDR3. D genes are given only for firm matches. Not every row has a clone size; where given, it reads once, few, many or a size class.

d_gene	j_gene	abundance	v_gene	CDR3aa	CDR3nt
TRBD2	TRBJ2-1	NA	TRBV24-1	CATSDLMSGGRNEQFF	TGTGCCACCAGTGATTTGATGTCGGGAGGGCGCAATGAGCAGTTCTTC
TRBD2	TRBJ2-3	few	TRBV7-2	CASSLGLAGVDTQYF	TGTGCCAGCAGCTTAGGATTAGCGGGGGTGGATACGCAGTATTTT
TRBD2	TRBJ2-1	few	TRBV9	CASSVGTSVGEQFF	TGTGCCAGCAGCGTAGGGACTAGCGTGGGTGAGCAGTTCTTC
NA	TRBJ2-7	many	TRBV7-2	CASSPTGPYEQYF	TGTGCCAGCAGCCCGACAGGCCCCTACGAGCAGTACTTC
NA	TRBJ1-1	NA	TRBV6-6	CASSPVEVNTEAFF	TGTGCCAGCAGCCCCGTGGAGGTGAACACTGAAGCTTTCTTT
NA	TRBJ2-3	many	TRBV7-3	CASSSTGDAQYF	TGTGCCAGCAGCTCGACAGGTGATGCGCAGTATTTT
NA	TRBJ2-5	many	TRBV7-6	CASSYSLGETQYF	TGTGCCAGCAGCTATAGTTTAGGGGAGACCCAGTACTTC
NA	TRBJ2-3	NA	TRBV20-1	CSARDGAGSADTQYF	TGCAGTGCTAGAGATGGGGCAGGGTCTGCAGATACGCAGTATTTT
TRBD1	TRBJ1-4	few	TRBV6-1	CASSETPDEGQDNEKLFF	TGTGCCAGCAGTGAAACCCCAGATGAGGGACAGGATAATGAAAAACTGTTTTTT
NA	TRBJ2-2	many	TRBV9	CASSVVSGGTNTGELFF	TGTGCCAGCAGCGTAGTTTCTGGAGGAACTAACACCGGGGAGCTGTTTTTT